This T cell receptor (beta chain) was captured in a study of siplizumab effects on memory and regulatory T cells. As to this clone: Its target is not known.

TCRdb's copy holds only in-frame clones and misses some; the assay was immunoSEQ multiplex PCR. There are 90,000 to 95,000 clones in the sample; 93% occur only once, and 6.5% to 8% lies in the top ten. Study-wide points: Mappable alloreactive CD4+ clones averaged about 70% Treg-derived with siplizumab versus 26.9% in controls. Siplizumab led to significantly less abundant alloreactive sequences that could be traced back to unstimulated CD4+ memory cells. Unstimulated subsets accounted for the mapping of only a minor share of the clones that were alloreactive. Naive T cells seemed more diverse than memory cells; they also seemed major alloresponse contributors.

V lost 3 bases to trimming and J lost 5 bases, with 16 bases between them. The CDR3 sequence is 14 residues long. The germline gives CDR1 GTSNPN, CDR2 SVGIG (reference sequence). The chain recombines TRBV30 with TRBJ1-2; tentative D call: TRBD1 (5 bases). Input material: CD8+ T cells sorted from blood. The TCR sequence derives from a human donor in good health. This CDR3 reads CAWSDTRTQYGYTF. CDR3 nucleotides: TGTGCCTGGAGCGATACGCGGACACAGTATGGCTACACCTTC.